Each of the 21 T cell receptor beta chains below was sequenced from the same sample in a study of T cells in Graves' hyperthyroidism and ophthalmopathy. The TCR beta CDR3 regions underwent amplification using RNA transcripts as the source. HTBI primers were the set used in a first-round RT-PCR of the TCR CDR3. TCRdb re-derived calls from the multiplex PCR reads in MiXCR, one entry per CDR3 protein. This repertoire shows a few hundred thousand distinct CDR3 sequences, roughly 14% found once; its top ten account for 20% to 25%. Sequencing was done on a sample of blood. The receptor set was obtained from a young man with Graves' hyperthyroidism that later progressed to Graves' ophthalmopathy.

This clonotype turned up a few times. V and J are TRBV7-6 and TRBJ2-5; 9 nucleotides match TRBD1. V trimming: 5 bases; J trimming: 4 bases; junction bases outside the gene matches: 5. The CDR3 has 14 amino acids. From germline, CDR1 is SGHVS and CDR2 FNYEAQ. CDR3 sequence: CASSRQGVGETQYF. DNA of the CDR3: TGTGCCAGCAGCCGACAGGGGGTTGGAGAGACCCAGTACTTC.

This clonotype was observed a few times. The rearrangement links TRBV19 to TRBJ2-1; TRBD2 matches 8 bases. CDR3 length equals 19 residues. The ends lost 4 bases at V and 0 bases at J; junction bases unmatched: 14. CDR1 is LNHDA and CDR2 is SQIVND in the germline V gene (reference sequence). The CDR3 sequence is CASSRVRPSGLSSYNEQFF. The CDR3 DNA reads as TGTGCCAGTAGTAGGGTGAGGCCTAGCGGGCTTAGCTCCTACAATGAGCAGTTCTTC.

The sample holds many counts of this clonotype. V usage is TRBV7-8 and J usage is TRBJ2-6, with no clear D. Per germline, CDR1 SGHVS and CDR2 FQNEAQ. V was pared by 4 bases and J by 0 bases, with 4 bases between. This CDR3 comprises 14 residues. The CDR3, as DNA: TGTGCCAGCAGCTCTAACTCTGGGGCCAACGTCCTGACTTTC. This sequence encodes CASSSNSGANVLTF.

The rearrangement links TRBV7-9 to TRBJ2-7; 9 bases align to TRBD1. Germline CDR1 is SEHNR and CDR2 is FQNEAQ (reference sequence). The CDR3 sequence is 15 residues long. After removal of 4 bases from V and 2 bases from J, the junction contained 6 bases not matched to a gene. The CDR3 coding sequence is TGTGCCAGCAGCTCGGACAGGGGCCTTACCTACGAGCAGTACTTC. Amino acids: CASSSDRGLTYEQYF.

This clonotype was recorded at least ten times. The genes are TRBV11-2 and TRBJ2-1; possibly TRBD2 for D (6 bases). CDR3 length: 17 amino acids. Per germline, CDR1 SGHAT and CDR2 FQNNGV. Deletions cut 3 bases from V and 0 bases from J, with 15 bases between. The CDR3 DNA is TGTGCCAGCAGCTTGAACGGGGGAGCCTACTCCTACAATGAGCAGTTCTTC. Residues: CASSLNGGAYSYNEQFF.

This chain joins TRBV9 and TRBJ1-2; the D gene is possibly TRBD1 (5 bases). Germline V gene lookup returns CDR1 SGDLS and CDR2 YYNGEE. V was shortened by 4 bases and J by 8 bases, with 24 bases between the two germline ends. This CDR3 has 16 amino acids. The CDR3 loop reads CASSPAITGRLWGYTF. For the CDR3, the DNA is TGTGCCAGCAGCCCAGCAATCACAGGACGACTATGGGGCTACACCTTC.

This chain uses TRBV3-1 with TRBJ1-5; 9 bases match TRBD1. The V gene end was trimmed by 6 bases and the J gene end by 0 bases; junction bases not matched to a gene: 3. The CDR3 runs to 15 residues. CDR1 and CDR2 (germline): LGHDT, YNNKEL (reference sequence). The CDR3 region is CASSDRGNSNQPQHF. As DNA, the CDR3 is TGTGCCAGCAGTGACAGGGGGAATAGCAATCAGCCCCAGCATTTT.

The table lists this clonotype with a few counts. CDR3: CASTPAPGSTGELFF. CDR3 nucleotide sequence: TGCGCCAGCACACCGGCGCCAGGGAGCACCGGGGAGCTGTTTTTT. V and J are TRBV5-1 and TRBJ2-2, with D possibly being TRBD1 or TRBD2 (5 bases each). This CDR3 region has 15 residues. V was cut by 6 bases and J by 4 bases, with 16 bases left in between. Germline CDR1 reads SGHRS; CDR2 reads YFSETQ.

This clonotype turned up a few times. This may come from a read error, since a much larger clone is one base off. V is TRBV7-2 and J is TRBJ2-1, with 15 bases fitting TRBD2. CDR3 length: 18 amino acids. Germline-derived CDR1 and CDR2 are SGHTA and FQGNSA. Written as DNA, the CDR3 is TGTGTCAGCAGCTGGGGACTAGCGGGGGGTTATTCCTACAATGAGCAGTTCTTC. It yields the protein CVSSWGLAGGYSYNEQFF.

The J gene is TRBJ2-1, the V gene TRBV5-6; TRBD1 agrees at 7 bases. The junction had 12 bases not matched to a gene; V was cut back by 4 bases and J by 2 bases. Germline V gene lookup returns CDR1 SGHDT and CDR2 YYEEEE. The CDR3 spans 17 residues. The CDR3 DNA is TGTGCCAGCAGCCGCTTAACAGGGGATAACGCCTACAATGAGCAGTTCTTC. This gives the protein CASSRLTGDNAYNEQFF. Full variable domain (outside the CDR3, taken from reference TRBV5-6 and TRBJ2-1): DAGVTQSPTHLIKTRGQQVTLRCSPKSGHDTVSWYQQALGQGPQFIFQYYEEEERQRGNFPDRFSGHQFPNYSSELNVNALLLGDSALYLCASSRLTGDNAYNEQFFGPGTRLTVL.

This clonotype turned up a few times. The rearrangement links TRBV30 to TRBJ1-4, with D unclear. The CDR3 covers 16 residues. V lost 3 bases and J 0 bases, leaving 14 bases between the germline ends. Germline CDR1 GTSNPN, CDR2 SVGIG (reference sequence). For the CDR3, the DNA is TGTGCCTGGAGAGGAAGGTTGGGAGCAACTAATGAAAAACTGTTTTTT. Its protein is CAWRGRLGATNEKLFF.

V gene TRBV7-9 combines with J gene TRBJ2-7, with D tentatively TRBD1 or TRBD2 (5 bases each). CDR1 SEHNR and CDR2 FQNEAQ come from the germline V gene (reference sequence). The CDR3 runs 15 residues. Deletions cut 5 bases from V and 1 base from J, with 15 bases between. The CDR3 sequence is CASSRAPGRSYEQYF. In DNA form, the CDR3 reads TGTGCCAGCAGCCGAGCCCCGGGACGGTCCTACGAGCAGTACTTC. The whole variable domain, remainder taken from reference TRBV7-9 and TRBJ2-7, is DTGVSQNPRHKITKRGQNVTFRCDPISEHNRLYWYRQTLGQGPEFLTYFQNEAQLEKSRLLSDRFSAERPKGSFSTLEIQRTEQGDSAMYLCASSRAPGRSYEQYFGPGTRLTVT.

This clonotype was picked up many times. This chain links TRBV28 with TRBJ1-1; D is unresolved. The CDR3 extends over 11 amino acids. V was cut by 3 bases and J by 11 bases, with 10 bases left in between. Germline lookup yields CDR1 MDHEN and CDR2 SYDVKM. CDR3 sequence reads: CASSLGRRAFF. The CDR3 DNA sequence: TGTGCCAGCAGTTTGGGCCGGAGGGCTTTCTTT.

In its sample, this clonotype was seen a few times. The rearrangement links TRBV7-9 to TRBJ1-2; the D gene is possibly TRBD1 (5 bases). The length of the CDR3 is 16 residues. V shed 1 base and J shed 1 base, with 13 bases lying between them. Germline V CDR1 and CDR2: SEHNR, FQNEAQ (reference sequence). The CDR3 DNA reads as TGTGCCAGCAGCTTAGACACGGGACGTGTTAACTATGGCTACACCTTC. Translated: CASSLDTGRVNYGYTF.

This clonotype was counted many times. The chain joins TRBV12-3 or TRBV12-4 to TRBJ1-1; D not certain. This CDR3 contains 15 residues. With 4 bases removed from V and 1 base from J, the gap between germline ends came to 13 bases. The CDR3 loop is CASSYWVIENTEAFF. The DNA of the CDR3 is TGTGCCAGCAGTTATTGGGTTATTGAGAACACTGAAGCTTTCTTT.

This clonotype has just a few counts. The J gene is TRBJ2-5, the V gene TRBV10-1, with no clear D. The CDR3 covers 12 residues. The germline V gene has CDR1 WNHNN and CDR2 SYGVQD (reference sequence). Trimming pared 0 bases from V and 11 bases from J, leaving 10 bases between. This CDR3 is CASSESPLGQYF. CDR3 DNA: TGCGCCAGCAGTGAGTCACCTTTGGGACAGTACTTC.

The rearrangement links TRBV5-1 to TRBJ2-2; D is ambiguous. The CDR3 has 16 amino acids. Trimming removed 2 bases at V and 2 bases at J, with 13 bases between. The germline gives CDR1 SGHRS, CDR2 YFSETQ. The CDR3 DNA sequence: TGCGCCAGCAGCTTTCATCTAGTAAGAAACACCGGGGAGCTGTTTTTT. Protein product: CASSFHLVRNTGELFF.

The V and J genes are TRBV27 and TRBJ2-2; 7 bases agree with TRBD1. The CDR3 is 16 residues long. The V gene end was trimmed by 5 bases and the J gene end by 1 base; junction bases not matched to a gene: 7. Germline V gene lookup returns CDR1 MNHEY and CDR2 SMNVEV (reference sequence). In nucleotides, the CDR3 is TGTGCCAGCAGTACGCCACAGGGGTGGAACACCGGGGAGCTGTTTTTT. Protein product: CASSTPQGWNTGELFF.

The chain joins TRBV5-6 to TRBJ2-3, with 10 bases matching TRBD2. This CDR3 is built from 16 residues. The ends lost 0 bases at V and 6 bases at J; junction bases unmatched: 7. CDR1 is SGHDT and CDR2 is YYEEEE in the germline V gene. The CDR3 nucleotides are TGTGCCAGCAGCTTGGCCAGGACTAGCGGTGGGGATACGCAGTATTTT. Protein product: CASSLARTSGGDTQYF.

This clonotype occurred many times. The chain is built from TRBV4-2 and TRBJ2-7; possibly TRBD1 for D (6 bases). CDR1 is LGHNA and CDR2 is YNFKEQ in the germline V gene. CDR3 size: 16 residues. V lost 0 bases and J 2 bases, leaving 14 bases between the germline ends. In nucleotides, the CDR3 is TGTGCCAGCAGCCAAGAAAGGCAGGGGTTGGCCTACGAGCAGTACTTC. This sequence encodes CASSQERQGLAYEQYF.

This clonotype has at least ten counts. The chain employs TRBV11-2 and TRBJ2-7; D is uncertain. This CDR3 has 17 residues. Germline CDR1 reads SGHAT; CDR2 reads FQNNGV. V lost 0 bases and J lost 3, with 18 bases in between. The DNA for the CDR3 is TGTGCCAGCAGCTTAGAAGGAACAGTACCACAAGTCTACGAGCAGTACTTC. Protein sequence: CASSLEGTVPQVYEQYF.